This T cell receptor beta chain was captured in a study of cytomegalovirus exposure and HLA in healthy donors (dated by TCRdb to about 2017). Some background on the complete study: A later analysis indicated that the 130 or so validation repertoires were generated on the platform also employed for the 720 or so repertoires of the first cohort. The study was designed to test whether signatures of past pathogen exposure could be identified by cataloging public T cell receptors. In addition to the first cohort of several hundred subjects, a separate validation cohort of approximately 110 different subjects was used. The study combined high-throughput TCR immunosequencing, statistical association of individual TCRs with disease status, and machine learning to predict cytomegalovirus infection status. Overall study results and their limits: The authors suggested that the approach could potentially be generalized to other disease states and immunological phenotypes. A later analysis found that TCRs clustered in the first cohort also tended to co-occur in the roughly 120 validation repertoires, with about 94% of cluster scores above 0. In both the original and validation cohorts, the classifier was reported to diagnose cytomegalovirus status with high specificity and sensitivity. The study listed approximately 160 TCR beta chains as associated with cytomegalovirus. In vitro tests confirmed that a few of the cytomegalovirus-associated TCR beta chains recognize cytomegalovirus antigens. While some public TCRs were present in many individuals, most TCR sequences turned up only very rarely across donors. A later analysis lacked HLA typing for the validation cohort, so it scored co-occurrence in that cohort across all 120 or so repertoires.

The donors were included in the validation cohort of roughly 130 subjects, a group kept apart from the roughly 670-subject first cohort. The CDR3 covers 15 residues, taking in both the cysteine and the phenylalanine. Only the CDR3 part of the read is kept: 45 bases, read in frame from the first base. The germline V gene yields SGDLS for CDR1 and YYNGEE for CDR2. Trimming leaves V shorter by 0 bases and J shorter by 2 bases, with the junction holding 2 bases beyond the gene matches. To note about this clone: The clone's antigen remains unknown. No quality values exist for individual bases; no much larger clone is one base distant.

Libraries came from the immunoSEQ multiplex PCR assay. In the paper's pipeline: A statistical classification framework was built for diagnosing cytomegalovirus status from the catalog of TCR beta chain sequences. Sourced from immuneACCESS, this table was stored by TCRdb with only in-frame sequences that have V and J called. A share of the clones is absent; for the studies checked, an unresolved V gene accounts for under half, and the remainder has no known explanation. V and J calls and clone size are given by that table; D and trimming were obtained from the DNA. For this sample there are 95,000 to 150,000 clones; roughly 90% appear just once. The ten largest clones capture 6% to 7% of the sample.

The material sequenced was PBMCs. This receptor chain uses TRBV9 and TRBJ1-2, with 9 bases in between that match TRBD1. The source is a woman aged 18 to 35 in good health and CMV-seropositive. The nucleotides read TGTGCCAGCAGCGTAGGGGGGACAGGGAACTATGGCTACACCTTC. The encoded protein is CASSVGGTGNYGYTF. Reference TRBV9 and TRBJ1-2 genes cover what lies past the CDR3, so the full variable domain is DSGVTQTPKHLITATGQRVTLRCSPRSGDLSVYWYQQSLDQGLQFLIQYYNGEERAKGNILERFSAQQFPDLHSELNLSSLELGDSALYFCASSVGGTGNYGYTFGSGTRLTVV.